One and the same sample provided the 15 T cell receptor beta chains below, sequenced in a study of beta chain features in type 1 diabetes. As every portion of the isolated RNA was reverse transcribed, the sequencing read expressed TCRB transcripts. TCRdb keeps only in-frame clones here, not all; method: immunoSEQ multiplex PCR. The sample lists 430,000 or so clones, roughly an eighth occurring once. Sequenced material: naive CD4+ T cells from blood. These receptors were taken from a woman aged 18-29 years in good health.

V is TRBV7-9 and J is TRBJ2-3; 9 bases are a match to TRBD2. Germline trimming cut 3 bases from V and 0 bases from J; bases unmatched to any gene: 7. The CDR3 is made up of 17 amino acids. The germline CDR1 and CDR2 sequences are SEHNR and FQNEAQ (reference sequence). The CDR3 is CASSFRAGGRSTDTQYF. Written as DNA, the CDR3 is TGTGCCAGCAGCTTCCGAGCGGGAGGAAGAAGCACAGATACGCAGTATTTT.

The rearrangement links TRBV10-3 to TRBJ1-4; D remains ambiguous. This CDR3 spans 14 amino acids. Trimming cost V 10 bases and J 5 bases, with 17 bases left between them. The germline CDR1 and CDR2 sequences are ENHRY and SYGVKD. CDR3 loop: CASQRTYLNEKLFF. CDR3 nucleotide sequence: TGTGCCAGCCAAAGGACGTATCTGAATGAAAAACTGTTTTTT.

The chain has TRBV19 and TRBJ2-5; TRBD1 is a possible D gene (6 bases). V was trimmed by 5 bases and J by 7 bases, leaving 14 bases between them. The CDR3 length is 13 residues. The germline CDR1 and CDR2 sequences are LNHDA and SQIVND (reference sequence). The CDR3 sequence is CASSRTERRTQYF. In DNA form, the CDR3 reads TGTGCCAGTAGTCGGACAGAGCGGAGGACCCAGTACTTC.

This chain connects TRBV11-3 to TRBJ2-5, with 8 bases fitting TRBD1. The ends lost 5 bases at V and 1 base at J; junction bases unmatched: 6. CDR1 SGHNT and CDR2 YENEEA come from the germline V gene. CDR3 length: 15 residues. The CDR3 loop reads CASSTGTGFQETQYF. The CDR3 coding sequence is TGTGCCAGCAGCACCGGGACAGGTTTCCAAGAGACCCAGTACTTC.

The CDR3 here is CASSSPGTAGANVLTF. As DNA, the CDR3 is TGTGCCAGCAGCTCCCCAGGGACCGCTGGGGCCAACGTCCTGACTTTC. The gene calls are TRBV7-9 and TRBJ2-6, with D possibly called TRBD1 or TRBD2 (5 bases each). CDR1 and CDR2 from the germline V gene are SEHNR and FQNEAQ (reference sequence). The CDR3 is 16 residues long. Deletions cut 4 bases from V and 2 bases from J, with 12 bases between.

The chain couples TRBV7-2 to TRBJ2-3, with a possible D match to TRBD2 (5 bases). Looked up from germline, CDR1 is SGHTA and CDR2 is FQGNSA. Trimming removed 6 bases at V and 6 bases at J, with 10 bases between. The CDR3 loop spans 12 amino acids. The CDR3 sequence: CASSRLLDTQYF. CDR3 nucleotide sequence: TGTGCCAGCAGTCGACTATTGGATACGCAGTATTTT.

The chain joins TRBV4-1 to TRBJ2-1, with TRBD2 matching over 8 bases. The CDR3 is made up of 15 amino acids. The V segment lost 2 bases and the J segment 6 bases; nucleotides outside the gene matches: 6. Germline lookup yields CDR1 MGHRA and CDR2 YSYEKL. This chain's CDR3 is CASSQPSGRRNEQFF. CDR3 sequence (DNA): TGCGCCAGCAGCCAACCCAGCGGGAGACGCAATGAGCAGTTCTTC.

This clone has more than one count but fewer than ten. This same CDR3 is encoded by further DNA sequences in the sample. The CDR3: CASSLFGDTQYF. For the CDR3, the DNA is TGTGCCAGCAGCTTATTTGGAGATACGCAGTATTTT. The gene calls are TRBV7-2 and TRBJ2-3; D is undetermined. The CDR3 consists of 12 residues. Per the germline V gene, CDR1 is SGHTA and CDR2 is FQGNSA. Trimming cost V 2 bases and J 5 bases, with 5 bases left between them. The full variable domain, in which reference TRBV7-2 and TRBJ2-3 provide the parts outside the CDR3, is GAGVSQSPSNKVTEKGKDVELRCDPISGHTALYWYRQSLGQGLEFLIYFQGNSAPDKSGLPSDRFSAERTGGSVSTLTIQRTQQEDSAVYLCASSLFGDTQYFGPGTRLTVL.

The rearrangement joins TRBV5-6 to TRBJ2-4; D ambiguous. The length of the CDR3 is 14 residues. V lost 2 bases to trimming and J lost 6 bases, with 12 bases between them. The V gene's germline CDR1 is SGHDT and CDR2 YYEEEE. The chain's CDR3 is CASSLSGRRNIQYF. The CDR3 DNA sequence: TGTGCCAGCAGCTTATCAGGTCGGCGAAACATTCAGTACTTC.

In this sample, this clone turned up a few times. The V gene is TRBV5-1, the J gene TRBJ2-7, with TRBD1 matching 9 bases. The CDR3 is 16 residues long. With 0 bases clipped from V and 5 bases from J, the junction kept 9 bases outside the gene matches. Germline CDR1 is SGHRS and CDR2 is YFSETQ. The CDR3 here is CASSLGPGTGMNEQYF. The CDR3 nucleotides are TGCGCCAGCAGCTTGGGCCCTGGGACAGGGATGAACGAGCAGTACTTC.

This chain links TRBV4-2 with TRBJ2-2, with D possibly TRBD2 on 5 matching bases. The V gene's germline CDR1 is LGHNA and CDR2 YNFKEQ. The CDR3 length is 16 residues. Trimming shortened V by 0 bases and J by 3 bases, and 11 bases separated the two germline ends. CDR3 residues: CASSQDGGVYTGELFF. The DNA for the CDR3 is TGTGCCAGCAGCCAAGATGGAGGCGTGTACACCGGGGAGCTGTTTTTT.

This clone was observed a few times. The sample contains more than one DNA sequence encoding this CDR3. J is TRBJ2-3 and V is TRBV18; no reliable D call. There are 13 residues in the CDR3. Trimming removed 3 bases from V and 0 bases from J, with 4 bases in between. Germline lookup yields CDR1 KGHSH and CDR2 LQKENI. CDR3 DNA sequence: TGTGCCAGCTCACCTGGGAGCACAGATACGCAGTATTTT. The encoded protein is CASSPGSTDTQYF. The complete variable domain, with remaining parts taken from reference TRBV18 and TRBJ2-3, reads NAGVMQNPRHLVRRRGQEARLRCSPMKGHSHVYWYRQLPEEGLKFMVYLQKENIIDESGMPKERFSAEFPKEGPSILRIQQVVRGDSAAYFCASSPGSTDTQYFGPGTRLTVL.

CDR3 region: CASSPYSDEKLFF. CDR3 bases: TGTGCCAGCAGCCCGTACAGTGACGAAAAACTGTTTTTT. This sequence joins TRBV7-2 and TRBJ1-4, with D uncertain. V shed 5 bases and J shed 8 bases, with 12 bases lying between them. From germline, CDR1 is SGHTA and CDR2 FQGNSA. The length of the CDR3 is 13 residues.

This chain links TRBV7-2 with TRBJ2-7; 13 bases map to TRBD2. The CDR3 totals 17 residues. V was pared by 0 bases and J by 8 bases, with 10 bases of the junction left unmatched. The germline V gene has CDR1 SGHTA and CDR2 FQGNSA. The CDR3 reads CASSLAAQGLAGAKQYF. The CDR3 nucleotides read TGTGCCAGCAGCTTAGCGGCGCAAGGACTAGCGGGAGCCAAGCAGTACTTC.

This clone is a singleton in its sample. This CDR3 is CASGRRGSQETQYF. The CDR3 DNA follows: TGTGCCAGCGGGCGGCGCGGCAGCCAAGAGACCCAGTACTTC. The chain couples TRBV2 to TRBJ2-5, with D uncertain. Germline-derived CDR1 and CDR2 are SNHLY and FYNNEI. Trimming took off 8 bases at V and 1 base at J, with 14 bases between the two ends. The CDR3 is 14 residues long.